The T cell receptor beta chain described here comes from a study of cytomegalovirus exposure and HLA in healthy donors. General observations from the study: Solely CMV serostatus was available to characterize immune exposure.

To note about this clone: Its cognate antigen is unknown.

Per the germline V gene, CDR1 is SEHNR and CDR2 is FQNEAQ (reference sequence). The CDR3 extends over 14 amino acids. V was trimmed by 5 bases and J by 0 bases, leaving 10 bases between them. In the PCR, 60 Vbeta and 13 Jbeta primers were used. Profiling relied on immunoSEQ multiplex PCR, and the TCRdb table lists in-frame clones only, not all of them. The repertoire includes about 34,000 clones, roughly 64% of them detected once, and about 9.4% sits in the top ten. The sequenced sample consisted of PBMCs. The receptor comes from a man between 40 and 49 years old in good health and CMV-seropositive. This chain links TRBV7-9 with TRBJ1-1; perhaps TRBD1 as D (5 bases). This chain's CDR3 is CASSPGSMNTEAFF. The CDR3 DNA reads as TGTGCCAGCAGCCCAGGGTCCATGAACACTGAAGCTTTCTTT. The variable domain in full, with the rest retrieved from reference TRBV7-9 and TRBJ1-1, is DTGVSQNPRHKITKRGQNVTFRCDPISEHNRLYWYRQTLGQGPEFLTYFQNEAQLEKSRLLSDRFSAERPKGSFSTLEIQRTEQGDSAMYLCASSPGSMNTEAFFGQGTRLTVV.